This T cell receptor beta chain was profiled in a study of cytomegalovirus exposure and HLA in healthy donors. Study as a whole: One earlier analysis, a look at around 180 million T cells, found approximately 120 million unique TCR beta sequences.

Comment on this clone: No antigen is known for it.

PCR was performed using 60 Vbeta and 13 Jbeta primers. The assay was immunoSEQ multiplex PCR, and TCRdb's table has in-frame clones only and misses some. The data contain 150,000 to 200,000 clones, around four fifths of them singletons. Study results and limitations: Associated with HLA alleles at 0.05 false discovery rate in a later analysis were around 15,000 TCR beta sequences.

Germline V gives CDR1 SGHTA, CDR2 FQGNSA. This CDR3 is built from 14 residues. With 2 bases removed from V and 4 bases from J, the gap between germline ends came to 11 bases. The receptor was isolated from a young man in good health and CMV-seropositive. This chain links TRBV7-2 with TRBJ2-5, with a weak D call TRBD2 (5 bases). The sequencing input was PBMCs. The CDR3: CASSLFGVTETQYF. CDR3 DNA sequence: TGTGCCAGCAGCTTATTCGGGGTAACAGAGACCCAGTACTTC.